This TCR beta chain came from a study of Tregs in tolerant kidney transplant recipients (dated by TCRdb to between 2018 and 2020). A note on the overall study: Additional Treg samples were obtained by sorting recipient CD4+CD25+CD127- cells from an approximately three-day mixed lymphocyte reaction with belatacept, in some cases after a subsequent approximately five-day donor restimulation. Antibodies distinguished recipient from donor cells when sorting primary belatacept mixed lymphocyte reaction cultures. The study used TCRbeta sequencing to identify donor-specific regulatory T cells before combined kidney and bone marrow transplantation, then tracked those cells after transplant. Several methods of expanding Tregs specific for an allogeneic donor were compared by TCRbeta repertoire sequencing in 3 healthy controls.

The CDR3 measures 13 amino acids from cysteine to phenylalanine. The CDR3 DNA has 39 bases and is translated from base 1. CDR1 and CDR2 were assigned from the germline V gene (reference sequence) as MNHEY and SMNVEV. Between the V and J ends, shortened by 6 bases and 9 bases respectively, the junction contains 12 bases. Healthy control blood came either as purchased buffy coats or from healthy volunteers. Healthy control blood was processed by Ficoll density gradient to PBMCs and cryopreserved; patient PBMCs were collected before and after transplant. Findings and caveats that apply to the study as a whole: Because only a small number of patients were included, the study had limitations, and the results will need to be validated in larger populations as well as under other immunosuppression protocols. Although technical replication error seemed to be minimal, the question of biological reproducibility was not addressed directly. The most biologically relevant and donor-specific TCRbeta repertoire appeared to be identified by expanding Tregs with activated donor B cells.

For TCRbeta CDR3 sequencing, genomic DNA was extracted from sorted cells using the QIAGEN DNeasy Blood and Tissue Kit. Through immunoSEQ, high-throughput TCRbeta CDR3 sequencing was done commercially, including PCR amplification with internal controls and bias correction. The study's own analysis went as follows. Unique productive TCRbeta sequences were defined by CDR3 nucleotide sequence where primers matched, and otherwise by CDR3 amino acid sequence together with Vbeta and Jbeta genes. Sequences were defined as donor-reactive when expanded at least 5-fold in CFSE-low cells versus unstimulated cells and present at a frequency of at least 0.01% in CFSE-low cells. Jensen-Shannon divergence, calculated on the top 100 TCRbeta sequences ranked by frequency, was used to quantify repertoire divergence. For samples with multiple sequencing runs, sorting error was corrected in each run separately before the runs were combined. TCRdb mirrors the immuneACCESS table, restricted to in-frame sequences. Some clones are absent from its copies; in checked studies, under half trace to an unresolved V gene, and the reason for the others is unknown. The V and J calls and clone size come from that table; D and trimming were worked out from the DNA. This sample has approximately 30,000 clones in its table, and roughly four fifths of those were observed once. 2% to 2.5% of the sample rests with the top ten.

A few counts support this clone. Its antigen remains undetermined. Nothing much larger sits one base from this clone, and base qualities are not available. The chain joins TRBV27 to TRBJ1-6, and perhaps TRBD1 as D gene, on 6 matching bases. The sample comprised Tregs from blood cultured with allogeneic cells. This sequence was found in a human donor in good health. Read as DNA, the sequence is TGTGCCAGCAGCACAGACAGGCGTTCACCCCTCCACTTT. Translated, it gives CASSTDRRSPLHF.